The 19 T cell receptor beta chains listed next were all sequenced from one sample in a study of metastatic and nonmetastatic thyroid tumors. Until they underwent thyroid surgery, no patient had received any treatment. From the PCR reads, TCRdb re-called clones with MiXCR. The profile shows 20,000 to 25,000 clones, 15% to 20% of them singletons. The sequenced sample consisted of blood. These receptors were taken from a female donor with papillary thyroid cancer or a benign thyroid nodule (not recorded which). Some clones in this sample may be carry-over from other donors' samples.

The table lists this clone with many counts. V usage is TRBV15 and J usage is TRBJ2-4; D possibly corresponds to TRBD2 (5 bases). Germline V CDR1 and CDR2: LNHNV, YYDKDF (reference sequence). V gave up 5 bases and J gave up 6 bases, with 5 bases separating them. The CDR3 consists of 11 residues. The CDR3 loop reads CATSGRNIQYF. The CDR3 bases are TGTGCCACCAGCGGGAGAAACATTCAGTACTTC.

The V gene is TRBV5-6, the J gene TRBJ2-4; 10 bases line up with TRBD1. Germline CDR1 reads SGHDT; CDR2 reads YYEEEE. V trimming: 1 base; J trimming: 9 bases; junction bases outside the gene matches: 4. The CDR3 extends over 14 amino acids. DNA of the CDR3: TGTGCCAGCAGCTTGTGGGACAGGGGTTTCATTCAGTACTTC. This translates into CASSLWDRGFIQYF.

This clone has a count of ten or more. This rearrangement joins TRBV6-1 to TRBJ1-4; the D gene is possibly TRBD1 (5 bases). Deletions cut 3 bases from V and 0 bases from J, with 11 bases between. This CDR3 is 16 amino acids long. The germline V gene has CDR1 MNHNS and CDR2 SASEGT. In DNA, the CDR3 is TGTGCCAGCAGTGACGGTGGACATTCAACTAATGAAAAACTGTTTTTT. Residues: CASSDGGHSTNEKLFF.

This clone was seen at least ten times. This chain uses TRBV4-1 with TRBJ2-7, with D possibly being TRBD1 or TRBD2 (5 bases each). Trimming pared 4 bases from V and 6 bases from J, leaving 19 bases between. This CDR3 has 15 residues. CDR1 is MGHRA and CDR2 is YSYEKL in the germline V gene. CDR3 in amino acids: CASSPAGAPSGEQYF. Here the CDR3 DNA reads TGCGCCAGCAGCCCAGCCGGGGCCCCAAGCGGCGAGCAGTACTTC.

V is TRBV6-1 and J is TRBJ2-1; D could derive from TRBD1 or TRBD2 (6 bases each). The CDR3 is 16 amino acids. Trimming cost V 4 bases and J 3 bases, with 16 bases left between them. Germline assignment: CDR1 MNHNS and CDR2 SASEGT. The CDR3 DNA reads TGTGCCAGCAGTGGAAAGGGGGGTGGCGACTACAATGAGCAGTTCTTC. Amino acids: CASSGKGGGDYNEQFF.

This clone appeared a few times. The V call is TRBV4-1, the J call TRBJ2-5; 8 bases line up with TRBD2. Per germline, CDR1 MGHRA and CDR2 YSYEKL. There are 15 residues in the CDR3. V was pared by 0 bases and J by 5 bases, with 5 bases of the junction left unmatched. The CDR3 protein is CASSQDSPGGETQYF. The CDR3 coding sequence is TGCGCCAGCAGCCAAGATAGCCCGGGAGGGGAGACCCAGTACTTC.

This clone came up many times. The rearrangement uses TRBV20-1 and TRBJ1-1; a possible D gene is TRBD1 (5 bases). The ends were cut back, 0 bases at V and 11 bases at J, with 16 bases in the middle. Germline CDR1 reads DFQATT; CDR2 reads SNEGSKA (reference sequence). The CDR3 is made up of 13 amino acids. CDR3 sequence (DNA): TGCAGTGCTAGAGACGACAGCCCGCTTGGTGCTTTCTTT. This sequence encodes CSARDDSPLGAFF.

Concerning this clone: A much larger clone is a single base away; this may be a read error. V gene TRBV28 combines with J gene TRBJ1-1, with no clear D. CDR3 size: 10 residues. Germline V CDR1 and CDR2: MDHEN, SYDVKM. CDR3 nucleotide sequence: TGCGCCAGCAGTATCACTGAATCTTTCTTT. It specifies CASSITESFF.

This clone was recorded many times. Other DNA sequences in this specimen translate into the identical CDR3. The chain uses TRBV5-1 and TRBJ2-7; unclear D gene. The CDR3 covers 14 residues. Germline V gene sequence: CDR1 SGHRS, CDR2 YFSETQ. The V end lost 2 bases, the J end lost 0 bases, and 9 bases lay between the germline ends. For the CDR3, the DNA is TGCGCCAGCAGCTTAAGCGCCAGCTCCTACGAGCAGTACTTC. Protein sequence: CASSLSASSYEQYF.

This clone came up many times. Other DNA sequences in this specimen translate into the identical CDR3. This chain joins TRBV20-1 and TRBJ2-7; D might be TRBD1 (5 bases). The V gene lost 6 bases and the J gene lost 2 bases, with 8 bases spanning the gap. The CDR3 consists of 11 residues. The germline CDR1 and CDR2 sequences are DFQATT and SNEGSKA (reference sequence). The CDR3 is CSARTTYEQYF. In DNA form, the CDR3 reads TGCAGTGCCCGGACAACCTACGAGCAGTACTTC.

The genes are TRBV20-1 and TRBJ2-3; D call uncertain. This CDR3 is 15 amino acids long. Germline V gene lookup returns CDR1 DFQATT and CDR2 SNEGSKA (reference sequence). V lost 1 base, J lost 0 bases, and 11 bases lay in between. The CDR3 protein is CSARAYMSSTDTQYF. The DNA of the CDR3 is TGCAGTGCTAGAGCATATATGTCTAGCACAGATACGCAGTATTTT.

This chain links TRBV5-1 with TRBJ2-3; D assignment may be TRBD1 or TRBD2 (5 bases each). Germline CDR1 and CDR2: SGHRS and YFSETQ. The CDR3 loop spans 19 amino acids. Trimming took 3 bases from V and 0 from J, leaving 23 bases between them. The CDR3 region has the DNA TGCGCCAGCAGCTCTCGAGGGGCCCACCTATTGGGCAGCACAGATACGCAGTATTTT. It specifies CASSSRGAHLLGSTDTQYF.

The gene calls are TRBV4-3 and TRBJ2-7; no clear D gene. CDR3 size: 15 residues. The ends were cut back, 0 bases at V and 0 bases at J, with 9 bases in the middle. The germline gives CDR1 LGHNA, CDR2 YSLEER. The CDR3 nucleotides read TGCGCCAGCAGCCAAGATTTTGGTAGCTCCTACGAGCAGTACTTC. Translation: CASSQDFGSSYEQYF.

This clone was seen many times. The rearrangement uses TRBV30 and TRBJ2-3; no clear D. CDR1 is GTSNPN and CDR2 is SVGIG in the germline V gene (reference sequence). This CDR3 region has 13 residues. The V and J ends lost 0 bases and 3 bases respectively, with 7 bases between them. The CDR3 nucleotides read TGTGCCTGGAGTGTTAGCCGAACAGATACGCAGTATTTT. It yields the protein CAWSVSRTDTQYF. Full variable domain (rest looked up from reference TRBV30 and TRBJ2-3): SQTIHQWPATLVQPVGSPLSLECTVEGTSNPNLYWYRQAAGRGLQLLFYSVGIGQISSEVPQNLSASRPQDRQFILSSKKLLLSDSGFYLCAWSVSRTDTQYFGPGTRLTVL.

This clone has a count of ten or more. The CDR3 spells CASSLKLAGGRDTQYF. The CDR3 DNA is TGTGCCAGCAGCTTGAAACTAGCGGGAGGACGGGATACGCAGTATTTT. The rearrangement joins TRBV5-8 to TRBJ2-3; the match to TRBD2 covers 12 bases. The CDR3 sequence is 16 residues long. Trimming cost V 1 base and J 6 bases; bases outside gene matches: 6. CDR1 SGHTS and CDR2 YDEGEE come from the germline V gene.

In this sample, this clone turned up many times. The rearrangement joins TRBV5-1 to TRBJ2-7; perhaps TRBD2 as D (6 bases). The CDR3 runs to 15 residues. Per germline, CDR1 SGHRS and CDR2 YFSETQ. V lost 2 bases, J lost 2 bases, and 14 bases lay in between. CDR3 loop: CASSFSGTLPYEQYF. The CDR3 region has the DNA TGCGCCAGCAGCTTCTCGGGGACTCTTCCCTACGAGCAGTACTTC.

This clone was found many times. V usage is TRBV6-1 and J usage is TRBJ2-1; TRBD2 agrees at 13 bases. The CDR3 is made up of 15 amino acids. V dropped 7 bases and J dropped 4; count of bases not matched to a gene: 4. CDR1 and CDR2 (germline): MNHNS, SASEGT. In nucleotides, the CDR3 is TGTGCCAGCAAAGGGACTAGCGGGACATACAATGAGCAGTTCTTC. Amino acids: CASKGTSGTYNEQFF.

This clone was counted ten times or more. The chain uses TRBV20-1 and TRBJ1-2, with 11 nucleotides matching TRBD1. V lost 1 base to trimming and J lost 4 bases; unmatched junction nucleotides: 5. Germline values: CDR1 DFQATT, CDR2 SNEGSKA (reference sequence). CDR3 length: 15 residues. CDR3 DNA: TGCAGTGCTAGAGGCTCCGGGACAGGGGGCTATGGCTACACCTTC. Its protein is CSARGSGTGGYGYTF.

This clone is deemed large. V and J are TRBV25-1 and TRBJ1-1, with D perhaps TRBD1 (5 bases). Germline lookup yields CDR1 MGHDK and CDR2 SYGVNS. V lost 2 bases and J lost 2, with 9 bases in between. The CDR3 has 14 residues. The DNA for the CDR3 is TGTGCCAGCAGTGAAGGGGCGGAAAACACTGAAGCTTTCTTT. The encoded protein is CASSEGAENTEAFF.